One and the same sample provided the 29 T cell receptor beta chains below, sequenced in a study of T cells in Graves' hyperthyroidism and ophthalmopathy. From RNA transcripts, TCR beta CDR3 regions were amplified. During a first-round RT-PCR of the TCR CDR3, the HTBI primer set was used. One entry per CDR3 protein, called by TCRdb with MiXCR from the multiplex PCR reads. The sample lists 550,000 to 600,000 distinct CDR3 sequences, 14% occurring once. Material: blood. The receptor source for this set is a young woman with Graves' ophthalmopathy.

This clonotype was seen ten or more times. The rearrangement uses TRBV6-1 and TRBJ2-1; 9 bases align to TRBD2. With 6 bases clipped from V and 2 bases from J, the junction kept 14 bases outside the gene matches. The CDR3 contains 18 residues. CDR1 MNHNS and CDR2 SASEGT come from the germline V gene. The CDR3 loop is CASRLAGARSPPYNEQFF. CDR3 DNA sequence: TGTGCCAGCAGATTAGCGGGAGCCAGGAGCCCCCCCTACAATGAGCAGTTCTTC.

This clonotype has ten or more counts. V is TRBV28 and J is TRBJ1-5, with a weak D call TRBD1 (6 bases). The CDR3 runs to 17 residues. V was pared by 1 base and J by 6 bases, with 19 bases between. Germline V gene lookup returns CDR1 MDHEN and CDR2 SYDVKM. The chain's CDR3 is CASSLSGIDDRFQPQHF. DNA of the CDR3: TGTGCCAGCAGTTTATCAGGGATCGATGACAGGTTTCAGCCCCAGCATTTT. The variable domain in full, completed from reference TRBV28 and TRBJ1-5, reads DVKVTQSSRYLVKRTGEKVFLECVQDMDHENMFWYRQDPGLGLRLIYFSYDVKMKEKGDIPEGYSVSREKKERFSLILESASTNQTSMYLCASSLSGIDDRFQPQHFGDGTRLSIL.

A few counts support this clonotype. The genes are TRBV29-1 and TRBJ1-1, with 8 bases that match TRBD1. The CDR3 has 15 amino acids. Trimming took 4 bases from V and 4 from J; bases not matched to a gene: 11. Germline CDR1 SQVTM, CDR2 ANQGSEA. CDR3 sequence: CSVGLTGGHATEAFF. CDR3 sequence (DNA): TGCAGCGTTGGCCTCACAGGGGGGCACGCCACTGAAGCTTTCTTT. The variable domain in full, with the rest retrieved from reference TRBV29-1 and TRBJ1-1, is SAVISQKPSRDICQRGTSLTIQCQVDSQVTMMFWYRQQPGQSLTLIATANQGSEATYESGFVIDKFPISRPNLTFSTLTVSNMSPEDSSIYLCSVGLTGGHATEAFFGQGTRLTVV.

This clonotype was observed at least ten times. The rearrangement uses TRBV28 and TRBJ2-7; 7 nucleotides align to TRBD2. The CDR3 runs 15 residues. The germline V gene encodes CDR1 MDHEN and CDR2 SYDVKM. The J segment lost 6 bases and the V segment lost 6 bases, leaving 14 bases of the junction unmatched. For the CDR3, the DNA is TGTGCCAGCAGCTCTCCTGGCGGGAGCCCCCTCGAGCAGTACTTC. Its translation: CASSSPGGSPLEQYF.

This clonotype was recorded a few times. This chain links TRBV12-3 or TRBV12-4 with TRBJ1-5; no clear D gene. The CDR3 length is 13 residues. The germline V and J ends were trimmed by 3 bases and 4 bases, with 7 bases remaining between them. The CDR3 sequence is CASSLVFNQPQHF. The DNA for the CDR3 is TGTGCCAGCAGTTTGGTATTTAATCAGCCCCAGCATTTT.

This clonotype occurred many times. The rearrangement uses TRBV5-1 and TRBJ1-1; the D gene is possibly TRBD1 (5 bases). The CDR3 spans 15 residues. Trimming took 2 bases from V and 4 from J, leaving 15 bases between them. CDR1 and CDR2 from the germline V gene are SGHRS and YFSETQ. The CDR3 bases are TGCGCCAGCAGCTTACGCAGGGTACGAGTCACTGAAGCTTTCTTT. Translated: CASSLRRVRVTEAFF.

This chain links TRBV6-1 with TRBJ1-3, with TRBD1 matching 8 bases. The V segment lost 6 bases and the J segment 4 bases; nucleotides outside the gene matches: 8. The germline gives CDR1 MNHNS, CDR2 SASEGT. The CDR3 loop spans 15 amino acids. For the CDR3, the DNA is TGTGCCAGCAGCTCTCCAGGGGGCAAGGGAAACACCATATATTTT. It specifies CASSSPGGKGNTIYF.

This clonotype appeared many times. The chain has TRBV11-1 and TRBJ2-5; the match to TRBD2 covers 11 bases. V dropped 0 bases and J dropped 6; count of bases not matched to a gene: 6. Germline V gene sequence: CDR1 SGHAT, CDR2 FQDESV (reference sequence). The CDR3 loop spans 16 amino acids. The CDR3 bases are TGTGCCAGCAGCTTAGCGGTAGCGGGAGGGCCCAAGACCCAGTACTTC. Amino acids: CASSLAVAGGPKTQYF. The variable domain in full, with the rest retrieved from reference TRBV11-1 and TRBJ2-5, is EAEVAQSPRYKITEKSQAVAFWCDPISGHATLYWYRQILGQGPELLVQFQDESVVDDSQLPKDRFSAERLKGVDSTLKIQPAELGDSAMYLCASSLAVAGGPKTQYFGPGTRLLVL.

This clonotype was counted many times. This rearrangement joins TRBV27 to TRBJ2-3; 14 nucleotides line up with TRBD2. Germline values: CDR1 MNHEY, CDR2 SMNVEV (reference sequence). CDR3 size: 14 residues. Trimming at V came to 8 bases and at J to 7 bases, leaving 5 bases not matched to a gene. This CDR3 is CASAGLAGGNTQYF. The CDR3 DNA reads TGTGCCAGCGCCGGACTAGCGGGAGGAAATACGCAGTATTTT.

This clonotype was detected a few times. The chain has TRBV6-1 and TRBJ1-1, with D possibly being TRBD1 (6 bases). V was trimmed by 5 bases and J by 6 bases, leaving 13 bases between them. Germline CDR1 and CDR2: MNHNS and SASEGT. This CDR3 has 13 amino acids. The CDR3 protein is CASSPWGAPEAFF. In nucleotides, the CDR3 is TGTGCCAGCAGTCCCTGGGGGGCCCCTGAAGCTTTCTTT.

The table lists this clonotype with many counts. The gene calls are TRBV20-1 and TRBJ2-1, with 7 positions matching TRBD2. The CDR3 totals 14 residues. Germline V gives CDR1 DFQATT, CDR2 SNEGSKA (reference sequence). J was trimmed by 4 bases and V by 6 bases; bases with no gene match: 9. As DNA, the CDR3 is TGCAGTGCCCTTACTAGCGAGGGATACAATGAGCAGTTCTTC. Its translation: CSALTSEGYNEQFF.

To note about this clonotype: The junction and the germline gene differ at one end; a read error may be behind it. The J gene is TRBJ2-3, the V gene TRBV5-4; D uncertain. From germline, CDR1 is SGHNT and CDR2 YYREEE (reference sequence). This CDR3 comprises 14 residues. The CDR3 reads CVSSLEQHTDTQYF. The CDR3, as DNA: TGTGTCAGCAGCTTGGAACAACACACAGATACGCAGTATTTT.

In this sample, this clonotype turned up a few times. This chain joins TRBV19 and TRBJ1-5; 7 bases are shared with TRBD1. The junction had 8 bases not matched to a gene; V was cut back by 2 bases and J by 13 bases. The CDR3 runs 13 residues. Germline assignment: CDR1 LNHDA and CDR2 SQIVND (reference sequence). Here the CDR3 reads CASSIKTGEWQHF. The CDR3 DNA follows: TGTGCCAGTAGTATAAAAACAGGGGAATGGCAGCATTTT. Supplemented by reference TRBV19 and TRBJ1-5, the full variable domain reads DGGITQSPKYLFRKEGQNVTLSCEQNLNHDAMYWYRQDPGQGLRLIYYSQIVNDFQKGDIAEGYSVSREKKESFPLTVTSAQKNPTAFYLCASSIKTGEWQHFGDGTRLSIL.

This clonotype was counted ten times or more. This chain uses TRBV7-9 with TRBJ2-1; TRBD2 matches at 7 bases. The germline V gene has CDR1 SEHNR and CDR2 FQNEAQ (reference sequence). J gave up 4 bases and V 9 bases, and 12 bases lay outside the gene matches. The CDR3 spans 15 residues. The CDR3 here is CASRLRAGEYNEQFF. The CDR3 DNA reads as TGTGCCAGTAGGCTCAGGGCGGGAGAGTACAATGAGCAGTTCTTC.

This chain uses TRBV7-2 with TRBJ2-1; the match to TRBD2 covers 13 bases. Germline V CDR1 and CDR2: SGHTA, FQGNSA. CDR3 length: 18 residues. J was trimmed by 6 bases and V by 0 bases; bases with no gene match: 8. CDR3 loop: CASSLAGTSGMSPNEQFF. The CDR3 coding sequence is TGTGCCAGCAGCTTAGCCGGGACTAGCGGGATGTCCCCCAATGAGCAGTTCTTC. Combining the CDR3 with reference TRBV7-2 and TRBJ2-1 gives the whole variable domain GAGVSQSPSNKVTEKGKDVELRCDPISGHTALYWYRQSLGQGLEFLIYFQGNSAPDKSGLPSDRFSAERTGGSVSTLTIQRTQQEDSAVYLCASSLAGTSGMSPNEQFFGPGTRLTVL.

In this sample, this clonotype turned up a few times. The chain recombines TRBV5-1 with TRBJ2-2; 9 bases are shared with TRBD2. The CDR3 runs to 16 residues. Germline trimming cut 4 bases from V and 6 bases from J; bases unmatched to any gene: 10. Per germline, CDR1 SGHRS and CDR2 YFSETQ. The CDR3 DNA sequence: TGCGCCAGCAGCCCCCTGGCGGGAGGGCCCCCCGGGGAGCTGTTTTTT. This codes for CASSPLAGGPPGELFF.

This clonotype showed up many times. The chain has TRBV7-3 and TRBJ2-3, with 7 bases matching TRBD2. The germline V gene encodes CDR1 SGHTA and CDR2 FQGTGA. This CDR3 contains 13 residues. The V gene end was trimmed by 6 bases and the J gene end by 1 base; junction bases not matched to a gene: 1. CDR3 nucleotides: TGTGCCAGCAGGGCGGGAGGCACAGATACGCAGTATTTT. Its protein product is CASRAGGTDTQYF.

The gene calls are TRBV7-8 and TRBJ2-6, with TRBD2 matching 13 bases. The CDR3 has 18 amino acids. V shed 5 bases and J 1 base; nucleotides not matched to a gene: 5. Looked up from germline, CDR1 is SGHVS and CDR2 is FQNEAQ. The CDR3 sequence: CASSPRTSGGSGANVLTF. CDR3 bases: TGTGCCAGCAGCCCCAGGACTAGCGGGGGTTCTGGGGCCAACGTCCTGACTTTC.

The chain has TRBV12-3 or TRBV12-4 and TRBJ2-1; D remains unclear. The CDR3 covers 13 residues. With 7 bases removed from V and 16 bases from J, the gap between germline ends came to 23 bases. This CDR3 reads CASTSEAVNVRFF. CDR3 nucleotides: TGTGCCAGCACTTCAGAGGCAGTCAATGTGCGATTCTTC.

This clonotype has a count of ten or more. This chain joins TRBV6-5 and TRBJ1-2; D gene ambiguous. V gave up 2 bases and J gave up 8 bases, with 24 bases separating them. Germline-derived CDR1 and CDR2 are MNHEY and SVGAGI. CDR3 length: 17 residues. This chain's CDR3 is CASSYRLSLSIRAGYTF. The CDR3 bases are TGTGCCAGCAGTTACCGGCTGTCCCTCTCCATTAGGGCCGGCTACACCTTC.

This clonotype was counted ten times or more. As DNA, the CDR3 is TGTGCCAGCAGTTCGTTTCAACTTCGGGTAGCGGGAGACAATGAGCAGTTCTTC. Its protein is CASSSFQLRVAGDNEQFF. This rearrangement joins TRBV28 to TRBJ2-1; 9 positions agree with TRBD2. This CDR3 is built from 18 residues. CDR1 is MDHEN and CDR2 is SYDVKM in the germline V gene. Trimming at V came to 4 bases and at J to 5 bases, leaving 15 bases not matched to a gene.

This clonotype was recorded a few times. The chain couples TRBV20-1 to TRBJ2-1, with 7 bases fitting TRBD1. Germline CDR1 DFQATT, CDR2 SNEGSKA (reference sequence). The CDR3 has 15 residues. J was trimmed by 6 bases and V by 1 base; bases with no gene match: 9. The CDR3 loop reads CSARVLVRGSNEQFF. The CDR3 nucleotides are TGCAGTGCTAGAGTACTTGTCAGGGGGAGCAATGAGCAGTTCTTC.

Ten or more counts support this clonotype. The V gene is TRBV18, the J gene TRBJ2-7; either TRBD1 or TRBD2 may supply D (5 bases each). Germline V CDR1 and CDR2: KGHSH, LQKENI. This CDR3 region has 14 residues. V was shortened by 4 bases and J by 0 bases, with 10 bases between the two germline ends. As DNA, the CDR3 is TGTGCCAGCTCACGCCGGGACGGCTCCTACGAGCAGTACTTC. Translating it yields CASSRRDGSYEQYF.

In this sample, this clonotype turned up many times. The chain carries TRBV5-5 and TRBJ2-7, with 12 bases matching TRBD2. Germline V gives CDR1 SGHKS, CDR2 YYEKEE (reference sequence). The CDR3 loop spans 16 amino acids. The trim removed 0 bases at V and 2 bases at J, leaving 3 bases unmatched. CDR3 nucleotide sequence: TGTGCCAGCAGCTTGGGTTGGACTAGCGGGACCTACGAGCAGTACTTC. It encodes CASSLGWTSGTYEQYF.

This clonotype was seen a handful of times. A read error is possible here, since a much larger clone lies one base away. The V gene is TRBV5-1, the J gene TRBJ1-1; tentative D call: TRBD1 (6 bases). The V and J ends lost 3 bases and 4 bases respectively, with 19 bases between them. The CDR3 spans 16 residues. In germline, CDR1 is SGHRS, CDR2 YFSETQ. The CDR3 DNA reads as TGCGCCAGCAGCTCGGCCTGGTACCAGGGGAGCACTGAAGCTTTCTTT. This codes for CASSSAWYQGSTEAFF.

On this clonotype: A much larger clone is a single base away; this may be a read error. This chain joins TRBV24-1 and TRBJ2-1, with 14 bases matching TRBD2. With the DNA end fitting TRBJ2-7 better, the J assignment may be wrong. CDR1 KGHDR and CDR2 SFDVKD come from the germline V gene. The CDR3 sequence is 18 residues long. In DNA, the CDR3 is TGTGCCACCAGTGATTTCGGACTAGCGGGAGGTTCGGTCAATGAGCAGTACTTC. It specifies CATSDFGLAGGSVNEQYF.

There are many counts of this clonotype. This rearrangement joins TRBV19 to TRBJ1-2; D is possibly TRBD1 (6 bases). Germline V lookup: CDR1 LNHDA, CDR2 SQIVND (reference sequence). The CDR3 totals 14 residues. V shed 6 bases and J shed 5 bases, with 16 bases lying between them. This chain's CDR3 is CASRRVQGVYGYTF. The DNA of the CDR3 is TGTGCCAGTAGAAGGGTACAGGGTGTTTATGGCTACACCTTC.

This clonotype was counted ten times or more. V and J are TRBV5-1 and TRBJ2-1; possibly TRBD2 for D (6 bases). The V gene lost 3 bases and the J gene lost 4 bases, with 8 bases spanning the gap. Germline CDR1 is SGHRS and CDR2 is YFSETQ. The CDR3 runs 13 residues. Here the CDR3 reads CASSWGGYNEQFF. CDR3 DNA: TGCGCCAGCAGCTGGGGAGGATACAATGAGCAGTTCTTC. Looking up the rest from reference TRBV5-1 and TRBJ2-1 gives the full variable domain: KAGVTQTPRYLIKTRGQQVTLSCSPISGHRSVSWYQQTPGQGLQFLFEYFSETQRNKGNFPGRFSGRQFSNSRSEMNVSTLELGDSALYLCASSWGGYNEQFFGPGTRLTVL.

This clonotype came up many times. The chain combines TRBV27 with TRBJ2-5; 11 nucleotides line up with TRBD2. Trimming removed 2 bases from V and 6 bases from J; junction bases left unmatched: 2. Germline V gene lookup returns CDR1 MNHEY and CDR2 SMNVEV (reference sequence). The CDR3 is made up of 14 amino acids. Here the CDR3 DNA reads TGTGCCAGCAGTTTAAGACTAGCGGGACAGACCCAGTACTTC. Amino acid sequence: CASSLRLAGQTQYF.